This T cell receptor (beta chain) was sequenced in a study of blood T cell repertoires in COVID-19. The protocol was immunoSEQ multiplex PCR, while the TCRdb copy is restricted to in-frame clones and leaves out a portion. This sample yields a few hundred thousand clones, of which nearly 90% are seen a single time; around 4.5% belongs to the top ten. Per germline, CDR1 LNHDA and CDR2 SQIVND (reference sequence). V was shortened by 3 bases and J by 11 bases, with 22 bases between the two germline ends. This CDR3 spans 15 amino acids. Material for sequencing was PBMCs or T cells enriched from blood (not recorded which). The source is a woman younger than 35 with acute COVID-19. The chain links TRBV19 to TRBJ1-1; the D is unclear. CDR3 DNA: TGTGCCAGTAGTATCGATATTTCGCCTAGGTTCGGGGCTTTCTTT. It translates to CASSIDISPRFGAFF.